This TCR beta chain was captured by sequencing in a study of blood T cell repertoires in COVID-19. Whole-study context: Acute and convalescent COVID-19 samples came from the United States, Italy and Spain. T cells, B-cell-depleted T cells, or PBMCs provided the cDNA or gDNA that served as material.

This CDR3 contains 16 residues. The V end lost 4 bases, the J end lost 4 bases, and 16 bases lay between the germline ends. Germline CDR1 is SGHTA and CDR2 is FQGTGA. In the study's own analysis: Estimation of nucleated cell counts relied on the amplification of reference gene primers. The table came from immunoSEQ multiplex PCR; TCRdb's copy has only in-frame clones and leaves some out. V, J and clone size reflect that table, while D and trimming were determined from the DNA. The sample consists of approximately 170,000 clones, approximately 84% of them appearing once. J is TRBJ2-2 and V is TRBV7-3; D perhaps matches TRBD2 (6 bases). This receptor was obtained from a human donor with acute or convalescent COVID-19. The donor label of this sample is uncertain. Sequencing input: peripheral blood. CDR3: CASSWDSGSSTGELFF. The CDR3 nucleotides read TGTGCCAGCAGCTGGGACTCAGGGAGTAGCACCGGGGAGCTGTTTTTT.